This T cell receptor (beta chain) came from a study of blood T cell repertoires in COVID-19. The overall study: The origin of the acute and convalescent COVID-19 samples was the United States, Italy and Spain.

As originally analysed: Reference gene primer amplification in the assay estimated nucleated cell counts. TCRdb keeps only in-frame clones here, not all; method: immunoSEQ multiplex PCR. V and J calls and clone size are copied from that table; D and trimming were computed from the DNA. Here the sample spans 200,000 to 300,000 clones, roughly four fifths being singletons. This CDR3 region has 16 residues. V lost 5 bases and J lost 0, with 14 bases in between. Germline V gene data show CDR1 as SGHTA and CDR2 as FQGNSA. The V and J genes are TRBV7-2 and TRBJ1-3; possibly TRBD1 for D (5 bases). Sequencing input: peripheral blood. This clonotype was obtained from a woman older than 75 with COVID-19, enrolled during active disease. The CDR3 protein is CASSPRQPYSGNTIYF. CDR3 bases: TGTGCCAGCAGCCCTCGACAGCCTTACTCTGGAAACACCATATATTTT.